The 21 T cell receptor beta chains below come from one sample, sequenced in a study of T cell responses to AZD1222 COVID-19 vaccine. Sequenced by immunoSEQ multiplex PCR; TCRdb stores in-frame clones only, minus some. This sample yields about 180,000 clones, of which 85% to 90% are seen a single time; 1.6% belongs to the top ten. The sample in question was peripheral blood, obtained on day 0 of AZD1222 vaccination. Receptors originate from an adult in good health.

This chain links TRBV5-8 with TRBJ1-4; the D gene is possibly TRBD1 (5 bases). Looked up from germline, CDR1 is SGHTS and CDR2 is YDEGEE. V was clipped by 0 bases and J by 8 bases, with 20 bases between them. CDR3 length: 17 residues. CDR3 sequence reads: CASSLVARRGLGEKLFF. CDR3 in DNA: TGTGCCAGCAGCTTGGTGGCGAGGAGGGGACTCGGGGAAAAACTGTTTTTT.

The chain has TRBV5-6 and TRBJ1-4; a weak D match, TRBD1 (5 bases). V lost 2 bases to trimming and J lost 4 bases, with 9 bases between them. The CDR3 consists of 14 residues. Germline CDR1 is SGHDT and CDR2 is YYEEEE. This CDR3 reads CASSFTGDNEKLFF. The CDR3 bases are TGTGCCAGCAGCTTCACAGGAGATAATGAAAAACTGTTTTTT.

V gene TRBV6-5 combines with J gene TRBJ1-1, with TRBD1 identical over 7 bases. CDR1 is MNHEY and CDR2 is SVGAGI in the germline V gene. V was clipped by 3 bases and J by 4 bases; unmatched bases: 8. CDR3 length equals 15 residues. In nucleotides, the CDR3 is TGTGCCAGCAGTTATCAGCAGACAGGGCGCACTGAAGCTTTCTTT. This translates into CASSYQQTGRTEAFF.

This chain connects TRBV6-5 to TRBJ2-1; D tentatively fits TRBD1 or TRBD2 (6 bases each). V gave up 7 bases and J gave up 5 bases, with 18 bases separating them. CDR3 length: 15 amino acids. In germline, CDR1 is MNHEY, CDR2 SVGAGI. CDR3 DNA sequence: TGTGCCAGCACCCCCATAAGGAGGGGGGACAATGAGCAGTTCTTC. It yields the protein CASTPIRRGDNEQFF.

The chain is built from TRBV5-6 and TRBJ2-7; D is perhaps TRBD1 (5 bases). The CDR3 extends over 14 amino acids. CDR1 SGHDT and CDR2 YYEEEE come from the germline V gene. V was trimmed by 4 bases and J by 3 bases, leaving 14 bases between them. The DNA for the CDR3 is TGTGCCAGCAGCCCGACAGACTCGAACTACGAGCAGTACGTC. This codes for CASSPTDSNYEQYV.

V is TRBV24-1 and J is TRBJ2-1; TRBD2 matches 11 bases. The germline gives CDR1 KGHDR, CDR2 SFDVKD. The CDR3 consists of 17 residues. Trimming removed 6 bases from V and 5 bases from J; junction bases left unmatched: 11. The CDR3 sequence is CATSMPKTSGGDNEQFF. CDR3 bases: TGTGCCACCAGTATGCCAAAAACTAGCGGGGGAGACAATGAGCAGTTCTTC.

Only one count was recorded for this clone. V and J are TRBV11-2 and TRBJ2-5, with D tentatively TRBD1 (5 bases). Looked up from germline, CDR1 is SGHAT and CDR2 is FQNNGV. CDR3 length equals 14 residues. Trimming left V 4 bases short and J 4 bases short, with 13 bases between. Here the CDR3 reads CASSSTGFLETQYF. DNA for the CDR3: TGTGCCAGCAGCTCCACAGGTTTCCTAGAGACCCAGTACTTC.

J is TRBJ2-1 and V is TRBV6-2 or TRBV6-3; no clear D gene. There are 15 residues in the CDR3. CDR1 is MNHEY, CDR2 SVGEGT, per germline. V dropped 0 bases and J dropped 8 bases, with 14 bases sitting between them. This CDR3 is CASSYSRVGSDEQFF. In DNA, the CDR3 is TGTGCCAGCAGTTACTCTAGGGTAGGGTCCGATGAGCAGTTCTTC.

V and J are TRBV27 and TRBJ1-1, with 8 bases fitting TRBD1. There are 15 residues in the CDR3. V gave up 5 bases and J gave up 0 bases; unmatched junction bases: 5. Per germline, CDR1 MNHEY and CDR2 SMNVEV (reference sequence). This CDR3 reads CASSRTGHMNTEAFF. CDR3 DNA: TGTGCCAGCAGTAGGACAGGGCATATGAACACTGAAGCTTTCTTT.

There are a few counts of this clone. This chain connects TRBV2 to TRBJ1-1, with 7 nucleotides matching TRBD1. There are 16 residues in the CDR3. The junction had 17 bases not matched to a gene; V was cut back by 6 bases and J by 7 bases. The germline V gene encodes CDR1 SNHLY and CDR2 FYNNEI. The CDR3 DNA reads TGTGCCAGCAGCCCAGTTGGGGGCAGGGGGGAGGTTGAAGCTTTCTTT. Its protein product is CASSPVGGRGEVEAFF.

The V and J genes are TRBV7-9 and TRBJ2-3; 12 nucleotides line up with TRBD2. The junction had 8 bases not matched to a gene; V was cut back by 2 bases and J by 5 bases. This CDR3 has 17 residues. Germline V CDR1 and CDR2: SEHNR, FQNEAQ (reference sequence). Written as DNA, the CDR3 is TGTGCCAGCAGCTTAAAGGCTAGCGGGGGGGATGGAGATACGCAGTATTTT. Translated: CASSLKASGGDGDTQYF.

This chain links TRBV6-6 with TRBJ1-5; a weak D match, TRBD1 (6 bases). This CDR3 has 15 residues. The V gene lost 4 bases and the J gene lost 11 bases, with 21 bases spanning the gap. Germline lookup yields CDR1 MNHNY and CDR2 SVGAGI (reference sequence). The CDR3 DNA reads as TGTGCCAGCAGTTTGGGGCCACAGGGTCCAGGGGCCCAGCATTTT. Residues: CASSLGPQGPGAQHF.

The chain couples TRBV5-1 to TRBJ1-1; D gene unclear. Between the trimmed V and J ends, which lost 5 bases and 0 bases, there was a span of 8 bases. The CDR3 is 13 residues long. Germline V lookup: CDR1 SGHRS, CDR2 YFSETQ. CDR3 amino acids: CASSAGMNTEAFF. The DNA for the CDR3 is TGCGCCAGCAGTGCTGGGATGAACACTGAAGCTTTCTTT.

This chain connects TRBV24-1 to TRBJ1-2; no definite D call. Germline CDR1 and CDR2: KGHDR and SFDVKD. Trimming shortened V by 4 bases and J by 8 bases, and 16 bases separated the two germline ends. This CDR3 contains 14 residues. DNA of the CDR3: TGTGCCACCAGTGACCCACAGAAACCGGGAGGCTACACCTTC. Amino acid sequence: CATSDPQKPGGYTF.

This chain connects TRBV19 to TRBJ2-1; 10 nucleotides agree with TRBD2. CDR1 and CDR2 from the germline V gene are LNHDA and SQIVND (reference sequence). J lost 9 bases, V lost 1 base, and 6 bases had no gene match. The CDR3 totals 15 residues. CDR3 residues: CASSIVPSGSAEQFF. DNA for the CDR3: TGTGCCAGTAGTATAGTCCCTAGCGGGAGTGCTGAGCAGTTCTTC.

This CDR3 reads CASPAPGGGLETQYF. The CDR3 DNA is TGTGCCAGCCCCGCCCCGGGAGGAGGATTAGAGACCCAGTACTTC. V is TRBV28 and J is TRBJ2-5; TRBD2 matches 7 bases. V lost 8 bases and J lost 4; bases outside the gene matches: 13. Germline V gene data show CDR1 as MDHEN and CDR2 as SYDVKM. This CDR3 is built from 15 residues.

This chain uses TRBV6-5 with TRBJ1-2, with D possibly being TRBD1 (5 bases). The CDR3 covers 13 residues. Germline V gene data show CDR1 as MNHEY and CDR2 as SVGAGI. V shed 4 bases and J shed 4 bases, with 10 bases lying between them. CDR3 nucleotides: TGTGCCAGCAGTTCCTGGGGGGGCTATGGCTACACCTTC. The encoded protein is CASSSWGGYGYTF.

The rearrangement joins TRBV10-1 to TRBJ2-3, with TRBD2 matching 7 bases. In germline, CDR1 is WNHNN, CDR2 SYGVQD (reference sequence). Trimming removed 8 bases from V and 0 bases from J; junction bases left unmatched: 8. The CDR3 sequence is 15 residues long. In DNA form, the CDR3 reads TGCGCCAGCGCTCTAGGCGGGAGAAGCACAGATACGCAGTATTTT. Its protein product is CASALGGRSTDTQYF.

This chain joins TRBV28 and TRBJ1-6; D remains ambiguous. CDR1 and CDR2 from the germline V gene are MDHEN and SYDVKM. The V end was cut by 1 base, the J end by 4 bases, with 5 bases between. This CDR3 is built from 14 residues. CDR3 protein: CASSLSQYNSPLHF. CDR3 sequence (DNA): TGTGCCAGCAGTTTATCGCAGTATAATTCACCCCTCCACTTT.

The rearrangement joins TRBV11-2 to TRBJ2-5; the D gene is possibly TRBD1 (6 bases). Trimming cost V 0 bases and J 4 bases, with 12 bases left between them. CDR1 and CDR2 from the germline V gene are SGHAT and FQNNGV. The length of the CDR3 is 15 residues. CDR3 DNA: TGTGCCAGCAGCTTAGAGGGGGCGCCGAGAGAGACCCAGTACTTC. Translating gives CASSLEGAPRETQYF. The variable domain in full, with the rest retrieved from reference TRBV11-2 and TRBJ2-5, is EAGVAQSPRYKIIEKRQSVAFWCNPISGHATLYWYQQILGQGPKLLIQFQNNGVVDDSQLPKDRFSAERLKGVDSTLKIQPAKLEDSAVYLCASSLEGAPRETQYFGPGTRLLVL.

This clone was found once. CDR3 amino acids: CASSHVAIGQPQHF. DNA for the CDR3: TGTGCCAGCAGCCATGTGGCAATTGGTCAGCCCCAGCATTTT. This sequence joins TRBV6-2 or TRBV6-3 and TRBJ1-5; D gene unclear. The length of the CDR3 is 14 residues. Trimming stripped 6 bases from V and 6 bases from J, with 15 bases between. CDR1 is MNHEY, CDR2 SVGEGT, per germline.